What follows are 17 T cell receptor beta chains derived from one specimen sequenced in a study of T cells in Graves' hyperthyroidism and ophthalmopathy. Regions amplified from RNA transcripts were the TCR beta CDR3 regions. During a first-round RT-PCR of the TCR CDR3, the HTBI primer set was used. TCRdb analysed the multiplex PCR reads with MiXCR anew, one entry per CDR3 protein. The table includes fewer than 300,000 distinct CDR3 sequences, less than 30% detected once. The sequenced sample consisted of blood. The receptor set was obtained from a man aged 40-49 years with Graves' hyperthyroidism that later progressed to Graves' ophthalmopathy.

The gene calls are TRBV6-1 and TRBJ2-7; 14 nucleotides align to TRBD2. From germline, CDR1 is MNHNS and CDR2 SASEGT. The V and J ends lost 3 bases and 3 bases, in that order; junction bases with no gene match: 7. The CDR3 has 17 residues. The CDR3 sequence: CASSEGLAGDIFYEQYF. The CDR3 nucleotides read TGTGCCAGCAGTGAGGGACTAGCGGGAGATATCTTCTACGAGCAGTACTTC.

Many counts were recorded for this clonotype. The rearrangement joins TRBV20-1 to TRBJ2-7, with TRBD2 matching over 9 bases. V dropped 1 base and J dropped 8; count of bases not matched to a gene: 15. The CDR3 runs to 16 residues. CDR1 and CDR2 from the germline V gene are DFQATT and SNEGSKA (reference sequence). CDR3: CSARAPRESSGSKQYF. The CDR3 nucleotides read TGCAGTGCTAGAGCCCCCCGGGAGAGTAGCGGGAGTAAGCAGTACTTC.

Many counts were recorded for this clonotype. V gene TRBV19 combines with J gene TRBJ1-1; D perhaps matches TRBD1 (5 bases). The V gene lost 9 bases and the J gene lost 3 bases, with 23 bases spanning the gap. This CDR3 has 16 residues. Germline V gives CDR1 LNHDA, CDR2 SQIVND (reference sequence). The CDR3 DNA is TGTGCCAGCTCCTCTTGGGGGGAGGGTCGGGACACTGAAGCTTTCTTT. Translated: CASSSWGEGRDTEAFF.

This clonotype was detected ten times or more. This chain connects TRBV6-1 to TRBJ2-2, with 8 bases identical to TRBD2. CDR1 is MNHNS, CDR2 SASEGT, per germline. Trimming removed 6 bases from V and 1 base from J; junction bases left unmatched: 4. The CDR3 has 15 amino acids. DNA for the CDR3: TGTGCCAGCAGATGGACTAGCCGGAACACCGGGGAGCTGTTTTTT. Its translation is CASRWTSRNTGELFF.

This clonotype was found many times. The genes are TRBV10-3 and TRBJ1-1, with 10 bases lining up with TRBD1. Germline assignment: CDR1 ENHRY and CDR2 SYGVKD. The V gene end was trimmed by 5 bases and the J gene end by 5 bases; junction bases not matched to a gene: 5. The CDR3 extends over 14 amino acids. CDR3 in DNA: TGTGCCATCAGTCTCGGGACAGGGGTTACTGAAGCTTTCTTT. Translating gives CAISLGTGVTEAFF.

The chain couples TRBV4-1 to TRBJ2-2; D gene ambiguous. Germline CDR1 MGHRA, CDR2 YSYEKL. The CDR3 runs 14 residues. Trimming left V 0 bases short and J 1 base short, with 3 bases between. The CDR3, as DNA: TGCGCCAGCAGCCAAGATATGAACACCGGGGAGCTGTTTTTT. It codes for CASSQDMNTGELFF.

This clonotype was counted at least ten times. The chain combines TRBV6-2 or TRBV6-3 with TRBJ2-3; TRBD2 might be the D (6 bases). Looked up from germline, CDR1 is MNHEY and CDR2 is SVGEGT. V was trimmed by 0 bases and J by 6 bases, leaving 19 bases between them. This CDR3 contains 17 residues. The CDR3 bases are TGTGCCAGCAGTTACTCGAATTCCGGGAGAGAGTTCGATACGCAGTATTTT. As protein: CASSYSNSGREFDTQYF.

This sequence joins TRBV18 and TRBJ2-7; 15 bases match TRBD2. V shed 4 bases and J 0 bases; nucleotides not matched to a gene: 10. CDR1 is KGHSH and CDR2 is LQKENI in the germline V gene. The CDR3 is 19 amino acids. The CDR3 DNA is TGTGCCAGCTCACGCCAGGGACTAGCGGGAGGATCCTCCTCCTACGAGCAGTACTTC. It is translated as CASSRQGLAGGSSSYEQYF.

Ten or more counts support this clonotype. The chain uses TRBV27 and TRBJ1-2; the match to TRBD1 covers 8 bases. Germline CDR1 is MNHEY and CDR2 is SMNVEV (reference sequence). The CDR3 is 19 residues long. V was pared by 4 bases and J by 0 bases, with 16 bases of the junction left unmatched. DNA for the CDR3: TGTGCCAGCAGTTCCCTGGCAGGGGGCGATCTTTTGTCTAACTATGGCTACACCTTC. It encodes CASSSLAGGDLLSNYGYTF.

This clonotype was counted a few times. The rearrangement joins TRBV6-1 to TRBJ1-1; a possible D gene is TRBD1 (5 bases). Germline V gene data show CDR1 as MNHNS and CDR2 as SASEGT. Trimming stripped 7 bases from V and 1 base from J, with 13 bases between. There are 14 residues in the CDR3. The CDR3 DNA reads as TGTGCCAGCAACCCGGGACCGCCGAACACTGAAGCTTTCTTT. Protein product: CASNPGPPNTEAFF.

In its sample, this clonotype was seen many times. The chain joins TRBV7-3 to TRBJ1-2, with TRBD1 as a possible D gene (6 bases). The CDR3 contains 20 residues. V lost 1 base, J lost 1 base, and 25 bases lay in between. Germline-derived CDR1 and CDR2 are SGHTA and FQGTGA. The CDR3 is CASSLNWQGKLWSFNYGYTF. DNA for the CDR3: TGTGCCAGCAGCTTAAATTGGCAGGGGAAGTTGTGGAGCTTTAACTATGGCTACACCTTC.

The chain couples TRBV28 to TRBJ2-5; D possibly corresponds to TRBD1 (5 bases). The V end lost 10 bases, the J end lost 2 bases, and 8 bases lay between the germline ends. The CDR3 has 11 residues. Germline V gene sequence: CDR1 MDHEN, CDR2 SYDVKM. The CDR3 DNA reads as TGTGCCACCAGACAGCAAGAGACCCAGTACTTC. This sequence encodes CATRQQETQYF.

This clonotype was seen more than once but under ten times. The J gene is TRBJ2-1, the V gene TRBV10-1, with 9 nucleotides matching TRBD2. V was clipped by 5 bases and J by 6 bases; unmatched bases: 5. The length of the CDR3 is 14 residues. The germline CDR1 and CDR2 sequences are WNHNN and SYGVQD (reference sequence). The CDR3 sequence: CASSPGTSSNEQFF. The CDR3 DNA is TGCGCCAGCAGTCCCGGGACTAGCAGCAATGAGCAGTTCTTC.

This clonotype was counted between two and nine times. The CDR3 loop is CASSYSTWTANTGELFF. The CDR3, as DNA: TGTGCCAGCAGTTACTCGACCTGGACAGCGAACACCGGGGAGCTGTTTTTT. The chain recombines TRBV6-5 with TRBJ2-2; D might be TRBD1 (6 bases). The CDR3 is made up of 17 amino acids. Trimming cost V 0 bases and J 0 bases, with 11 bases left between them. The germline gives CDR1 MNHEY, CDR2 SVGAGI.

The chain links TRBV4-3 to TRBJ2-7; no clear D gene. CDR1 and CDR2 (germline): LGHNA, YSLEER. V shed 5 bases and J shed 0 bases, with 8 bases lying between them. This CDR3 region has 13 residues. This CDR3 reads CASSVANSYEQYF. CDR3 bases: TGCGCCAGCAGCGTGGCAAACTCCTACGAGCAGTACTTC.

The CDR3: CATSKRTSGPSSYEQYF. In DNA, the CDR3 is TGTGCCACCAGCAAAAGGACTAGCGGGCCAAGCTCCTACGAGCAGTACTTC. The chain employs TRBV15 and TRBJ2-7; TRBD2 aligns across 11 bases. Per the germline V gene, CDR1 is LNHNV and CDR2 is YYDKDF (reference sequence). The length of the CDR3 is 17 residues. With 4 bases clipped from V and 0 bases from J, the junction kept 8 bases outside the gene matches.

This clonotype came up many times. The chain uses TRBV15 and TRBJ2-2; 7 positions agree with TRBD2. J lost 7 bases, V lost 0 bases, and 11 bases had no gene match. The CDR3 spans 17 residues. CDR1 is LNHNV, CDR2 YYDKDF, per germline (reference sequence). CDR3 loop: CATSRDRRGSSGGELFF. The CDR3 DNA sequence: TGTGCCACCAGCAGAGACCGTCGCGGGAGTTCTGGCGGGGAGCTGTTTTTT.